Listed below are T cell receptor beta chains from one sample, sequenced in a study of siplizumab effects on memory and regulatory T cells. The assay was immunoSEQ multiplex PCR, and TCRdb's table has in-frame clones only and misses some. The repertoire holds tens of thousands of clones, with about nine tenths as singletons. The material sequenced was Tregs sorted from blood. The source of these receptors is a human donor in good health. Each CDR3 is given with its conserved first and last residue. The D gene is left open where the match is weak. A row's size may be missing; if present it is once, few, many or a size class.

V: TRBV2
J: TRBJ2-1
size: NA
D: TRBD2
CDR3: CASSDLAGGLKAYNEQFF
DNA: TGTGCCAGCAGTGACCTAGCGGGGGGGCTCAAAGCCTACAATGAGCAGTTCTTC

V: TRBV28
J: TRBJ2-1
size: NA
D: TRBD1
CDR3: CASRLRDRAYNEQFF
DNA: TGTGCCAGCAGACTCCGGGACAGGGCCTACAATGAGCAGTTCTTC

V: TRBV18
J: TRBJ1-2
size: few
D: NA
CDR3: CASSPAEHYGYTF
DNA: TGTGCCAGCTCACCAGCGGAACACTATGGCTACACCTTC

V: TRBV6-6
J: TRBJ2-7
size: NA
D: TRBD1
CDR3: CASRGTGDAYEQYF
DNA: TGTGCCAGCAGGGGTACAGGGGACGCCTACGAGCAGTACTTC

V: TRBV27
J: TRBJ1-2
size: few
D: NA
CDR3: CASSPRLGANYGYTF
DNA: TGTGCCAGCAGTCCACGGTTGGGGGCTAACTATGGCTACACCTTC

V: TRBV7-3
J: TRBJ2-3
size: once
D: TRBD2
CDR3: CASSPSGGAADTQYF
DNA: TGTGCCAGCAGCCCAAGCGGGGGGGCCGCAGATACGCAGTATTTT

V: TRBV11-2
J: TRBJ2-3
size: NA
D: TRBD2
CDR3: CASRETSGVTDTQYF
DNA: TGTGCCAGCAGGGAGACTAGCGGGGTAACAGATACGCAGTATTTT

V: TRBV10-1
J: TRBJ2-3
size: NA
D: TRBD2
CDR3: CASSSGAADTQYF
DNA: TGCGCCAGCAGCAGCGGGGCTGCGGATACGCAGTATTTT

V: TRBV6-1
J: TRBJ2-3
size: NA
D: NA
CDR3: CASSPSFWADTQYF
DNA: TGTGCCAGCAGTCCTAGCTTCTGGGCGGATACGCAGTATTTT

V: TRBV25-1
J: TRBJ1-4
size: NA
D: TRBD1
CDR3: CASSDKFGTGNEKLFF
DNA: TGTGCCAGCAGTGATAAATTTGGGACAGGGAACGAAAAACTGTTTTTT

V: TRBV27
J: TRBJ1-3
size: NA
D: NA
CDR3: CASSFKHKGSKHRNTIYF
DNA: TGTGCCAGCAGTTTTAAGCATAAAGGAAGCAAACACCGAAACACCATATATTTT

V: TRBV11-2
J: TRBJ1-2
size: NA
D: NA
CDR3: CASRKTGSYGYTF
DNA: TGTGCCAGCAGAAAAACCGGGAGTTATGGCTACACCTTC

V: TRBV5-4
J: TRBJ2-2
size: NA
D: NA
CDR3: CASSWNRDTGELFF
DNA: TGTGCCAGCAGCTGGAACAGAGACACCGGGGAGCTGTTTTTT

V: TRBV7-9
J: TRBJ1-1
size: NA
D: NA
CDR3: CASSSPPRGGSSTEAFF
DNA: TGTGCCAGCAGCTCGCCTCCTCGGGGGGGCTCCAGCACTGAAGCTTTCTTT

V: TRBV28
J: TRBJ1-2
size: few
D: NA
CDR3: CASSQGRGYGYTF
DNA: TGTGCCAGCAGTCAAGGGCGGGGCTATGGCTACACCTTC

V: TRBV4-3
J: TRBJ1-4
size: NA
D: TRBD1
CDR3: CASSQGDRNEKLFF
DNA: TGCGCCAGCAGCCAAGGGGACAGGAATGAAAAACTGTTTTTT

V: TRBV6-4
J: TRBJ1-2
size: NA
D: NA
CDR3: CASSDYPPTGPTGYTF
DNA: TGTGCCAGCAGTGACTACCCCCCGACAGGACCTACTGGCTACACCTTC

V: TRBV29-1
J: TRBJ2-7
size: NA
D: NA
CDR3: CSGGVYEQYF
DNA: TGCAGCGGGGGGGTTTACGAGCAGTACTTC

V: TRBV7-2
J: TRBJ2-7
size: NA
D: NA
CDR3: CASSLVGTLTYEQYF
DNA: TGTGCCAGCAGCTTAGTTGGGACTCTAACCTACGAGCAGTACTTC

V: TRBV28
J: TRBJ1-2
size: NA
D: TRBD1
CDR3: CASSNGTANYGYTF
DNA: TGTGCCAGCAGTAATGGGACAGCTAACTATGGCTACACCTTC

V: TRBV9
J: TRBJ2-3
size: NA
D: NA
CDR3: CASSVDVGGATDTQYF
DNA: TGTGCCAGCAGCGTAGATGTTGGGGGGGCCACAGATACGCAGTATTTT

V: TRBV7-9
J: TRBJ2-3
size: NA
D: NA
CDR3: CASSLGVRTTQARDTQYF
DNA: TGTGCCAGCAGCTTAGGAGTGAGAACTACTCAGGCTCGCGATACGCAGTATTTT

V: TRBV29-1
J: TRBJ1-2
size: NA
D: NA
CDR3: CSVEAVYGYTF
DNA: TGCAGCGTAGAAGCCGTCTATGGCTACACCTTC

V: TRBV15
J: TRBJ2-2
size: NA
D: NA
CDR3: CATSRDYGPNTGELFF
DNA: TGTGCCACCAGCAGAGACTACGGGCCGAACACCGGGGAGCTGTTTTTT

V: TRBV5-1
J: TRBJ1-1
size: NA
D: NA
CDR3: CASSRDTEAFF
DNA: TGCGCCAGCAGCAGGGACACTGAAGCTTTCTTT

V: TRBV5-4
J: TRBJ2-3
size: NA
D: TRBD1
CDR3: CASSPPPGQGVTDTQYF
DNA: TGTGCCAGCAGCCCGCCCCCAGGACAGGGCGTCACAGATACGCAGTATTTT

V: TRBV19
J: TRBJ2-3
size: NA
D: TRBD2
CDR3: CASSTQGAGDSTDTQYF
DNA: TGTGCCAGTAGTACCCAAGGAGCGGGGGATTCCACAGATACGCAGTATTTT

V: TRBV5-1
J: TRBJ2-1
size: NA
D: NA
CDR3: CASSLGPNEQFF
DNA: TGCGCCAGCAGCTTGGGTCCCAATGAGCAGTTCTTC

V: TRBV25-1
J: TRBJ2-1
size: NA
D: TRBD2
CDR3: CASSVSGGNEQFF
DNA: TGTGCCAGCAGTGTTAGCGGGGGAAATGAGCAGTTCTTC

V: TRBV4-3
J: TRBJ2-3
size: NA
D: NA
CDR3: CASSQEGGAGDTQYF
DNA: TGCGCCAGCAGCCAAGAAGGCGGGGCGGGGGATACGCAGTATTTT

V: TRBV6-6
J: TRBJ1-2
size: NA
D: NA
CDR3: CASEDMTYGYTF
DNA: TGTGCCAGCGAAGACATGACCTATGGCTACACCTTC

V: TRBV4-1
J: TRBJ2-7
size: NA
D: NA
CDR3: CASSQGRGSYEQYF
DNA: TGCGCCAGCAGCCAAGGGCGGGGCTCCTACGAGCAGTACTTC

V: TRBV5-5
J: TRBJ1-2
size: NA
D: TRBD1
CDR3: CASSRGQGPYGYTF
DNA: TGTGCCAGCAGTCGGGGACAGGGGCCCTATGGCTACACCTTC

V: TRBV7-9
J: TRBJ2-1
size: NA
D: NA
CDR3: CASSFSVSRDSNNEQFF
DNA: TGTGCCAGCAGCTTCTCGGTCAGCCGGGACTCCAACAATGAGCAGTTCTTC

V: TRBV18
J: TRBJ2-7
size: once
D: NA
CDR3: CASSHSTDSLKMYEQYF
DNA: TGTGCCAGCTCACATTCCACAGACAGCCTCAAGATGTACGAGCAGTACTTC

V: TRBV5-6
J: TRBJ1-5
size: few
D: TRBD1
CDR3: CASSRTGSMVSNQPQHF
DNA: TGTGCCAGCAGCAGGACAGGGTCTATGGTAAGCAATCAGCCCCAGCATTTT

V: TRBV5-4
J: TRBJ2-5
size: NA
D: NA
CDR3: CASSLQEATQYF
DNA: TGTGCCAGCAGCTTGCAGGAGGCGACCCAGTACTTC

V: TRBV6-6
J: TRBJ1-2
size: few
D: NA
CDR3: CASSFPENYGYTF
DNA: TGTGCCAGCAGTTTTCCAGAGAACTATGGCTACACCTTC

V: TRBV5-1
J: TRBJ2-6
size: NA
D: NA
CDR3: CASREGWDSGANVLTF
DNA: TGCGCCAGCAGAGAGGGTTGGGACTCTGGGGCCAACGTCCTGACTTTC

V: TRBV5-1
J: TRBJ2-2
size: NA
D: NA
CDR3: CASRDANTGELFF
DNA: TGCGCCAGCAGAGATGCGAACACCGGGGAGCTGTTTTTT

V: TRBV7-9
J: TRBJ1-2
size: few
D: NA
CDR3: CASSFFGYYGYTF
DNA: TGTGCCAGCAGCTTTTTCGGTTACTATGGCTACACCTTC

V: TRBV18
J: TRBJ1-4
size: NA
D: NA
CDR3: CASSPRGVNEKLFF
DNA: TGTGCCAGCTCACCACGGGGAGTTAATGAAAAACTGTTTTTT

V: TRBV19
J: TRBJ1-2
size: NA
D: NA
CDR3: CASSISLYGYTF
DNA: TGTGCCAGTAGTATAAGTCTCTATGGCTACACCTTC

V: TRBV21-1
J: TRBJ2-3
size: NA
D: NA
CDR3: CATNQAQQGGSDTQYF
DNA: TGTGCCACCAACCAAGCCCAACAGGGCGGGTCAGATACGCAGTATTTT

V: TRBV19
J: TRBJ1-6
size: once
D: NA
CDR3: CASNGRAGDGSPLHF
DNA: TGTGCCAGTAATGGACGGGCCGGGGACGGGTCACCCCTCCACTTT

V: TRBV28
J: TRBJ1-2
size: once
D: NA
CDR3: CASSRGGYTF
DNA: TGTGCCAGCAGCCGGGGGGGCTACACCTTC

V: TRBV7-2
J: TRBJ1-6
size: NA
D: NA
CDR3: CASSSGPNYNSPLHF
DNA: TGTGCCAGCAGCTCGGGGCCTAACTATAATTCACCCCTCCACTTT

V: TRBV6-6
J: TRBJ2-5
size: NA
D: NA
CDR3: CASSYSNLQETQYF
DNA: TGTGCCAGCAGTTACTCGAATCTCCAAGAGACCCAGTACTTC

V: TRBV14
J: TRBJ1-1
size: once
D: TRBD1
CDR3: CASSQPGTGANTEAFF
DNA: TGTGCCAGCAGCCAACCCGGGACAGGAGCGAACACTGAAGCTTTCTTT

V: TRBV5-4
J: TRBJ1-2
size: NA
D: TRBD1
CDR3: CASSLDRGLVNYGYTF
DNA: TGTGCCAGCAGCCTGGACAGGGGTCTTGTCAACTATGGCTACACCTTC

V: TRBV28
J: TRBJ1-2
size: NA
D: NA
CDR3: CASSLLGDQGGYTF
DNA: TGTGCCAGCAGTTTATTGGGGGACCAAGGTGGCTACACCTTC

V: TRBV6-5
J: TRBJ1-5
size: NA
D: TRBD1
CDR3: CASRAGTGGNQPQHF
DNA: TGTGCCAGCAGGGCCGGGACAGGGGGCAATCAGCCCCAGCATTTT

V: TRBV11-3
J: TRBJ2-7
size: once
D: NA
CDR3: CASSLETGSSYEQYF
DNA: TGTGCCAGCAGCTTGGAAACAGGGTCCTCCTACGAGCAGTACTTC

V: TRBV9
J: TRBJ2-5
size: once
D: NA
CDR3: CASSGVAGTQYF
DNA: TGTGCCAGCAGCGGGGTCGCCGGGACCCAGTACTTC

V: TRBV27
J: TRBJ2-7
size: NA
D: TRBD1
CDR3: CASGTGGPYEQYF
DNA: TGTGCCAGCGGAACAGGGGGACCCTACGAGCAGTACTTC